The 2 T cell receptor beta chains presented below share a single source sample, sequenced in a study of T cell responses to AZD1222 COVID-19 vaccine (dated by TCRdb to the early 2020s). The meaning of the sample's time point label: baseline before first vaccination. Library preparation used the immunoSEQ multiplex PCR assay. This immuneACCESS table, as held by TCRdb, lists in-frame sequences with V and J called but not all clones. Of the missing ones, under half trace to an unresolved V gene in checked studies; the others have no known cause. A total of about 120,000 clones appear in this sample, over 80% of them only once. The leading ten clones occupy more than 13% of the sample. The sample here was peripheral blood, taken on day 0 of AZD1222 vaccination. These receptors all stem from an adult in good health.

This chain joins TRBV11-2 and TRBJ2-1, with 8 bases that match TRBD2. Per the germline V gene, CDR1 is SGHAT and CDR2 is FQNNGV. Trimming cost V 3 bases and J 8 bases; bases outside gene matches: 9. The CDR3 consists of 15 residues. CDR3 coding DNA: TGTGCCAGCAGCTTTTGGACGGGAGGGCGCGATGAGCAGTTCTTC. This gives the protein CASSFWTGGRDEQFF.

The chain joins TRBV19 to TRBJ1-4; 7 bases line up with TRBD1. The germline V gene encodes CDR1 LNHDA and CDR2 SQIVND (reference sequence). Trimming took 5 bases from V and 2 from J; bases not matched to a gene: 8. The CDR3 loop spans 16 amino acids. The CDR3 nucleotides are TGTGCCAGTAGTGCGAGGCTCAGGGGGACTAATGAAAAACTGTTTTTT. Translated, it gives CASSARLRGTNEKLFF.